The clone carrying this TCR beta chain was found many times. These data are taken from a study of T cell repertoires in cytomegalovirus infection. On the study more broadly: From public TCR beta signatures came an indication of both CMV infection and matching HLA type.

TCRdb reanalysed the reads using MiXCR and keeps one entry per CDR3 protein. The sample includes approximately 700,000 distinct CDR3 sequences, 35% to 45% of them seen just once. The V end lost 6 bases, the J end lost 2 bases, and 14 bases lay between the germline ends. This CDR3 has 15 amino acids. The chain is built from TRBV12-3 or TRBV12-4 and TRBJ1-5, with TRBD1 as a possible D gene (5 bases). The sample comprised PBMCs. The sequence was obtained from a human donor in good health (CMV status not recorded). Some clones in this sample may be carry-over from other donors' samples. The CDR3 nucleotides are TGTGCCAGCAGCCGACAGAGGAACGGCAATCAGCCCCAGCATTTT. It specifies CASSRQRNGNQPQHF.